This T cell receptor (beta chain) originates from a study of T-cell reconstitution after alpha-beta-depleted transplantation in children (TCRdb year 2016). Study-wide context: The study quantitatively tracked T-cell immune reconstitution after TCRalphabeta/CD19-depleted allogeneic hematopoietic cell transplantation in children using TCR repertoire profiling.

What the study reported, not specific to this receptor: The apparently early recovery of alphabetaT-cell counts about two months after transplant reportedly depended on only several hundred rapidly expanded clones that came from non-depleted graft cells. The frequencies of hyperexpanded clones fell over the following months, and after one year, T-cell counts and TCRbeta diversity were mostly attributed to newly produced T cells. In some patients, the high TCRbeta diversity seen at day 60 was put down to recipient T cells and intrathymic progenitors that had survived conditioning.

This clonotype was found a few times. Its specific antigen is unknown. Per-nucleotide qualities are absent, and no much larger clonotype sits a single base away. V ends up 7 bases short and J 4 bases short, with an unmatched junction base count of 7. The germline V gene sets CDR1 to SGHRS and CDR2 to YFSETQ. The CDR3, from cysteine to phenylalanine, totals 13 residues. Kept here is only the CDR3 DNA, which spans 39 bases and is read in frame from base 1. To prepare the library, PCR was applied. The instrument given in TCRdb is Illumina HiSeq 2500. TCR library preparation used molecular barcoding, with unique molecular identifiers applied to normalize quantification of the TCRbeta repertoire. The raw public data were reprocessed by TCRdb itself: fastp quality trimming at Q25, MiXCR clonotype calling, in-frame beta chains only. For every CDR3 protein sequence, its rows merge into one entry that carries the most common genes and DNA. The sample data list 200,000 or so distinct CDR3 sequences, and around 8.4% of these were observed just once. The biggest ten clones account for about 40% of the sample.

The treatment or condition label, as the study defines it: allogeneic hematopoietic cell transplantation with graft depleted of TCRalphabeta T cells and CD19 B cells. The transplant recipients were children given TCRalphabeta/CD19-depleted allogeneic hematopoietic cell grafts. This receptor was obtained from a male patient aged 2-15 years who had a stem cell transplant for acute myeloid leukemia, so the T cells may come from the graft donor. The rearranged segments are TRBV5-1 and TRBJ2-7; 8 central nucleotides agree with TRBD1. This material consisted of PBMCs, mostly from graft donor cells, taken 360 days after TCRalphabeta/CD19-depleted stem cell transplant. The sequence in DNA is TGCGCCAGCGCTCGGACAGGGAAGTACGAGCAGTACTTC. Translated, this is CASARTGKYEQYF.